The present TCR beta chain was sequenced within a study of blood T cell repertoires in COVID-19. Study details: Samples came from the United States, Italy and Spain, spanning acute and convalescent COVID-19. T cells, B-cell-depleted T cells, or PBMCs supplied cDNA or gDNA.

As originally analysed: Amplified reference gene primers provided the basis for estimating nucleated cell counts. Generated by immunoSEQ multiplex PCR, the TCRdb table keeps only in-frame clones and is missing some. V and J calls and clone size are copied from that table; D and trimming were computed from the DNA. Of more than 65,000 clones listed, about 83% were seen once; the top ten hold approximately 5.3%. Germline CDR1 and CDR2: LNHDA and SQIVND (reference sequence). CDR3 length: 16 amino acids. V dropped 5 bases and J dropped 2 bases, with 19 bases sitting between them. The receptor's source is a man aged 45-65 years with active COVID-19. The chain recombines TRBV19 with TRBJ2-7, with D possibly being TRBD1 (6 bases). The sequenced sample was peripheral blood. The CDR3 DNA follows: TGTGCCAGTAGTGAGACCCGGGACACCCAAACCTACGAGCAGTACTTC. Translating it yields CASSETRDTQTYEQYF.